This T cell receptor (beta chain) was sequenced in a study of quantifying T cell responses using KT2 cells (dated by TCRdb to 2016 to 2017). Background on the whole study: RNA was DNase-treated and reverse transcribed with TCR alpha and beta constant-region primers, mostly using SuperScript III. The efficiency of the T4 ligation step under optimum conditions was estimated to be above 9%. To prevent over-amplification, PCR2 was performed as a SYBR Green qPCR and halted at a predetermined fluorescence threshold.

As concerns this clonotype: Which antigen it targets is not known. No clone much larger than this one lies a single base away; base qualities are absent.

Points the paper makes about the study in general: Even at the lowest spike-in tested, roughly one KT2 cell per 100,000 PBMC, KT2 sequences were still detected. Over several orders of magnitude, the number of KT2 alpha and beta sequences rose linearly with the number of KT2 cells put in. Detection of KT2 sequences showed saturation at very high KT2 spike-in numbers. No side-by-side comparison between this pipeline and other TCR sequencing techniques was included in the study.

The library was made by UMI-ligation and nested PCR. A single-stranded oligonucleotide bearing the Illumina SP2 sequence and a UMI was ligated to the 3' end of the cDNA with T4 RNA ligase 1. PCR1 used approximately 4 cycles (98 degrees C 15 s, 69 degrees C 30 s, 72 degrees C 40 s), and the beta primer was an equimolar mix of RC1.1 and RC1.2 that covered TRBC1 and TRBC2. From PCR2 onward, TCR alpha and beta chains were processed separately, with sample indices and Illumina adaptors added. Placed after an 8-base spacer, the UMI was made up of 12 random nucleotides arranged as two hexamers with a spacer between them. Libraries were sequenced on an Illumina MiSeq with v2 2x251 paired-end chemistry, typically around eleven samples per run. PhiX DNA was added at about 5-7% to each sequencing library so that diversity was increased. On the authors' methods: bcl2fastq converted raw reads to FASTQ, and Demultiplexor demultiplexed the reads by dual indices. V and J genes were assigned by Decombinator through tag matching, with a single base-pair mismatch being allowed. Using UMIs, Collapsinator corrected both sequencing errors and the frequency errors that come from PCR heterogeneity. Decombinator identifiers were converted to nucleotide sequence by CDR3Translator, the sequences were translated to amino acids, and CDR3 was extracted using C- and N-terminal motifs. Each distinct KT2 TCR was counted as a cluster of KT2 sequences sharing one unique molecular identifier. The public reads were quality trimmed at Q25 with fastp and then assembled into clones with MiXCR by TCRdb, keeping productive beta chains. Entries that share a CDR3 protein sequence are merged under the most common genes and DNA. The V and J calls come from TCRdb's annotation, not from the publication. This sample holds 40,000 to 50,000 distinct CDR3 sequences; about a sixth were observed only once. The ten largest clones add up to around two fifths of the sample.

To test the sensitivity and accuracy of the pipeline, known numbers of KT2, a T cell clone whose TCR had already been sequenced, were spiked into unfractionated PBMC. A range of KT2-to-PBMC ratios was generated by mixing KT2 cells with a fixed number of PBMC. Sequencing was done on a sample of PBMCs spiked with cells of the T cell clone KT2. This clonotype originated in a human donor.

The nucleotide sequence is TGCAGCGTTGATTCCGGCAAGTCGAACAGTCCTGAAGCTTTCTTT. It translates to CSVDSGKSNSPEAFF. Rearrangement joined TRBV29-1 to TRBJ1-1, with an unclear D gene assignment. Via the germline V gene, CDR1 is SQVTM and CDR2 ANQGSEA. The CDR3 contains 15 residues, cysteine and phenylalanine counted. Just the 45-base CDR3 DNA is kept, in frame starting at base 1. The V end loses 3 bases and the J end loses 6 bases, and a stretch of 20 bases separates them.